The 11 T cell receptor beta chains given below trace back to one sample, sequenced in a study of monozygotic twins with inflammatory bowel disease. TCRdb re-called the 5' RACE reads, yielding one record per CDR3 amino acid sequence without DNA. The table counts about 300,000 distinct CDR3 sequences; 5.6% lies in the top ten. Material for sequencing was blood. All receptors come from a human donor with ulcerative colitis or Crohn's disease, or a healthy co-twin of an affected twin (not recorded which).

The chain carries TRBV15 and TRBJ2-7; TCRdb's D gene call, TRBD1, goes unchecked for lack of DNA. The CDR3 covers 15 residues. From germline, CDR1 is LNHNV and CDR2 YYDKDF (reference sequence). The CDR3: CATSRDRDRSYEQYF.

The chain links TRBV20-1 to TRBJ2-7; TCRdb gives TRBD2 as the D gene, but with no DNA this cannot be confirmed. Germline V CDR1 and CDR2: DFQATT, SNEGSKA (reference sequence). The CDR3 covers 16 residues. The CDR3 loop is CSAKKGALAGLYEQYF.

This rearrangement joins TRBV7-2 to TRBJ2-7; with no DNA, the TCRdb D assignment of TRBD1 cannot be verified. The CDR3 is made up of 15 amino acids. Germline-derived CDR1 and CDR2 are SGHTA and FQGNSA. The CDR3 is CASSSRGQGGYEQYF.

V usage is TRBV18 and J usage is TRBJ2-5. Germline loops: CDR1 KGHSH, CDR2 LQKENI. The CDR3 covers 13 residues. The CDR3 here is CASSLQRQETQYF.

V and J are TRBV5-4 and TRBJ2-5. CDR1 and CDR2 (germline): SGHNT, YYREEE (reference sequence). This CDR3 is 12 amino acids long. The CDR3 region is CASSSESWTQYF.

The chain couples TRBV7-8 to TRBJ2-1. Per germline, CDR1 SGHVS and CDR2 FQNEAQ. This CDR3 has 15 residues. This chain's CDR3 is CASSSAVTRPGGQFF.

The chain couples TRBV20-1 to TRBJ1-6. The V gene's germline CDR1 is DFQATT and CDR2 SNEGSKA (reference sequence). The CDR3 totals 12 residues. The CDR3 region is CSARESDSPLHF.

The gene calls are TRBV18 and TRBJ2-7; TCRdb gives TRBD1 as the D gene, but with no DNA this cannot be confirmed. Germline CDR1 KGHSH, CDR2 LQKENI. This CDR3 region has 15 residues. The CDR3 region is CASSPPRAPDYEQYF. The full variable domain, in which reference TRBV18 and TRBJ2-7 provide the parts outside the CDR3, is NAGVMQNPRHLVRRRGQEARLRCSPMKGHSHVYWYRQLPEEGLKFMVYLQKENIIDESGMPKERFSAEFPKEGPSILRIQQVVRGDSAAYFCASSPPRAPDYEQYFGPGTRLTVT.

The rearrangement uses TRBV27 and TRBJ2-1. Per the germline V gene, CDR1 is MNHEY and CDR2 is SMNVEV (reference sequence). The length of the CDR3 is 12 residues. The CDR3 here is CASTADYNEQFF.

The chain carries TRBV6-4 and TRBJ2-3; checking the TCRdb D call of TRBD1 is not possible without DNA. The CDR3 totals 17 residues. Germline CDR1 is MRHNA and CDR2 is SNTAGT. The chain's CDR3 is CASRLRSTLGLGDTQYF.

The genes are TRBV3-1 and TRBJ1-2. Germline-derived CDR1 and CDR2 are LGHDT and YNNKEL (reference sequence). The CDR3 sequence is 15 residues long. CDR3 amino acids: CASSQSLGPNEGYTF. The complete variable domain, with remaining parts taken from reference TRBV3-1 and TRBJ1-2, reads DTAVSQTPKYLVTQMGNDKSIKCEQNLGHDTMYWYKQDSKKFLKIMFSYNNKELIINETVPNRFSPKSPDKAHLNLHINSLELGDSAVYFCASSQSLGPNEGYTFGSGTRLTVV.